This T cell receptor beta chain stems from a study of OX40 agonist ivuxolimab in advanced cancers. Study in general: Three patients showed partial responses: one hepatocellular carcinoma and two cutaneous melanoma cases.

Study-wide results and caveats: Certain nonresponders likewise exhibited a low normalized T-cell clonal expansion. Clonal expansion by week 6 occurred in CD4+ and CD8+ blood T cells (at 0.1 to 3.0 mg/kg).

No patient had autoimmune disease or received systemic immunosuppression. The protocol was immunoSEQ multiplex PCR, while the TCRdb copy is restricted to in-frame clones and leaves out a portion. The data contain 45,000 to 65,000 clones, 80% to 90% of them singletons. For this clone: Its antigen is unknown.

V lost 4 bases to trimming and J lost 2 bases, with 5 bases between them. The length of the CDR3 is 12 residues. CDR1 is MNHEY, CDR2 SVGAGI, per germline. The TCR was taken from an adult with an advanced solid tumor such as melanoma, head and neck, liver or kidney cancer. The chain has TRBV6-5 and TRBJ1-2, with D perhaps matching TRBD1 (5 bases). The sample consisted of CD4+ or CD8+ T cells sorted from blood, taken in a trial of the OX40 agonist ivuxolimab. CDR3 in amino acids: CASSWDNYGYTF. The CDR3, as DNA: TGTGCCAGCAGTTGGGACAACTATGGCTACACCTTC.